This T cell receptor beta chain stems from a study of blood T cell repertoires in COVID-19. Study context: Samples came from the United States, Italy and Spain, spanning acute and convalescent COVID-19. T cells, B-cell-depleted T cells, or PBMCs provided the cDNA or gDNA that served as material.

Original methodology: Reference gene primer amplification gave nucleated cell count estimates. Generated by immunoSEQ multiplex PCR, the TCRdb table keeps only in-frame clones and is missing some. That table is the source of V, J and clone size, and D and trimming were worked out from the DNA. The repertoire includes some 98,000 clones, approximately 79% of them detected once, and about a tenth sits in the top ten. The CDR3 runs 14 residues. CDR1 SGHAT and CDR2 FQNNGV come from the germline V gene. V lost 4 bases to trimming and J lost 7 bases; unmatched junction nucleotides: 4. The sequencing input was peripheral blood. The rearrangement joins TRBV11-2 to TRBJ2-1; 10 bases are a match to TRBD1. The source of this sequence is a man between 65 and 85 years old with active or convalescent COVID-19. DNA for the CDR3: TGTGCCAGCAGCTCGGTGGACAGGGGGAATGAGCAGTTCTTC. This translates into CASSSVDRGNEQFF. Complete variable domain (other parts from reference TRBV11-2 and TRBJ2-1): EAGVAQSPRYKIIEKRQSVAFWCNPISGHATLYWYQQILGQGPKLLIQFQNNGVVDDSQLPKDRFSAERLKGVDSTLKIQPAKLEDSAVYLCASSSVDRGNEQFFGPGTRLTVL.